This T cell receptor (beta chain) originates from a study of T cell repertoires in cytomegalovirus infection. The overall study: Recently identified HLA-C-restricted CMV epitopes were used, and well-studied HLA-B-restricted CMV epitopes were used as well. From public TCR beta signatures came an indication of both CMV infection and matching HLA type.

Findings of the study overall: Identification of carriers of CMV plus the relevant HLA was achieved through cumulative public TCR beta family frequency. Clonotype analysis showed dominance of the ex vivo response by HLA-C-restricted CMV-specific TCR beta clonotypes.

TCRdb independently ran MiXCR on the reads; one entry per CDR3 protein. The table lists approximately 1,000,000 distinct CDR3 sequences, less than 35% of them singletons. The CDR3 has 16 residues. The V gene's germline CDR1 is ENHRY and CDR2 SYGVKD. J lost 0 bases, V lost 1 base, and 4 bases had no gene match. This clonotype was counted between two and nine times. Its antigen remains unknown. The chain carries TRBV10-3 and TRBJ1-1, with TRBD1 matching over 8 bases. The sequencing here drew on cultured CD8+ T cells from PBMCs, taken from culture after CMV antigen stimulation. The sequence came from a human donor in good health (CMV status not recorded). Some clones in this sample may be carry-over from other donors' samples. The CDR3 DNA reads as TGTGCCATCAGTGAGTGGGGACAGGAGATGAACACTGAAGCTTTCTTT. Translating gives CAISEWGQEMNTEAFF.